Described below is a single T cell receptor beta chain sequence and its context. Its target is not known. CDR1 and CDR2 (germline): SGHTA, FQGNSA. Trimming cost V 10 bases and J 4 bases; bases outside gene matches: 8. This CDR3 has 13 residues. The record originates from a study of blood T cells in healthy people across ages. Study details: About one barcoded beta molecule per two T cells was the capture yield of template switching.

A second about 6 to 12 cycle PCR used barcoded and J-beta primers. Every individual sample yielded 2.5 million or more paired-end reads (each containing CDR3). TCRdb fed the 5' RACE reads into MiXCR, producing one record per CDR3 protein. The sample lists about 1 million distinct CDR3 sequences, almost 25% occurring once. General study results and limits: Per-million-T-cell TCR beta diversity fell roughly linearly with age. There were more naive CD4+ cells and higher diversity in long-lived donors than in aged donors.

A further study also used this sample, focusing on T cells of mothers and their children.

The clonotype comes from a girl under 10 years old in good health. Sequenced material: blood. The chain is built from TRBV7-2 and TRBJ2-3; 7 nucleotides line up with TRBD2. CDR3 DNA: TGTGCCAAGCGGGACTCCGGCGCAGATACGCAGTATTTT. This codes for CAKRDSGADTQYF.